Below, 32 T cell receptor beta chains from the same sample are listed, as sequenced in a study of cytomegalovirus exposure and HLA in healthy donors. Both 60 Vbeta primers and 13 Jbeta primers went into the PCR. The protocol was immunoSEQ multiplex PCR, while the TCRdb copy is restricted to in-frame clones and leaves out a portion. The table has 150,000 to 200,000 clones, approximately 73% seen once. Sequencing input: PBMCs. These receptors originate from a woman aged 25-40 years in good health and CMV-seropositive.

V usage is TRBV6-5 and J usage is TRBJ2-5; 10 bases map to TRBD2. The J call may be mistaken, given a closer DNA end match to TRBJ2-7. From germline, CDR1 is MNHEY and CDR2 SVGAGI. This CDR3 is built from 15 residues. The CDR3 region is CASSPSGGALHEQYF. In DNA, the CDR3 is TGTGCCAGCAGCCCCAGCGGGGGGGCCCTACACGAGCAGTACTTC.

The V gene is TRBV27, the J gene TRBJ1-1; no firm D call. The CDR3 sequence is 13 residues long. The germline V gene encodes CDR1 MNHEY and CDR2 SMNVEV (reference sequence). V lost 2 bases and J lost 8, with 12 bases in between. CDR3 amino acids: CASSLLPAEEAFF. CDR3 DNA sequence: TGTGCCAGCAGTTTACTCCCGGCGGAGGAAGCTTTCTTT.

The J gene is TRBJ2-1, the V gene TRBV19, with 9 bases identical to TRBD2. Germline V gene data show CDR1 as LNHDA and CDR2 as SQIVND (reference sequence). The CDR3 spans 14 residues. V shed 7 bases and J 3 bases; nucleotides not matched to a gene: 4. CDR3 bases: TGTGCCAGTACCCCTAGCGGGGACTACAATGAGCAGTTCTTC. This translates into CASTPSGDYNEQFF.

This clone was observed a handful of times. The chain uses TRBV21-1 and TRBJ1-4; the DNA was not compared with TRBD1, the D call given in the table. TRBV21-1 represents a pseudogene. This CDR3 comprises 16 residues. The DNA of the CDR3 is TGTGCCAGCAGCAAAAGGGGTGGGTCTACAGATGAAAAACTGTTTTTT. Its translation: CASSKRGGSTDEKLFF.

This chain joins TRBV27 and TRBJ2-6; 7 positions match TRBD2. V lost 10 bases and J lost 2; bases outside the gene matches: 5. This CDR3 has 14 residues. Germline CDR1 reads MNHEY; CDR2 reads SMNVEV (reference sequence). CDR3 region: CATKGGAGANVLTF. DNA of the CDR3: TGTGCCACTAAGGGAGGGGCTGGGGCCAACGTCCTGACTTTC.

This rearrangement joins TRBV6-5 to TRBJ1-2, with 8 bases aligning to TRBD1. CDR3 length: 13 residues. Trimming removed 5 bases from V and 2 bases from J; junction bases left unmatched: 1. The germline V gene has CDR1 MNHEY and CDR2 SVGAGI. In DNA, the CDR3 is TGTGCCAGCAGTAGGACAGGGAACTATGGCTACACCTTC. This encodes CASSRTGNYGYTF.

The chain carries TRBV2 and TRBJ2-5; TRBD1 matches 8 bases. V lost 5 bases, J lost 5 bases, and 7 bases stayed unmatched. Germline V gives CDR1 SNHLY, CDR2 FYNNEI. CDR3 length: 14 amino acids. CDR3 in amino acids: CASSSGTGIETQYF. For the CDR3, the DNA is TGTGCCAGCAGTTCCGGGACAGGCATCGAGACCCAGTACTTC. Full variable domain (rest looked up from reference TRBV2 and TRBJ2-5): EPEVTQTPSHQVTQMGQEVILRCVPISNHLYFYWYRQILGQKVEFLVSFYNNEISEKSEIFDDQFSVERPDGSNFTLKIRSTKLEDSAMYFCASSSGTGIETQYFGPGTRLLVL.

The gene calls are TRBV6-5 and TRBJ1-1, with 7 bases fitting TRBD1. The V gene's germline CDR1 is MNHEY and CDR2 SVGAGI. The ends lost 6 bases at V and 2 bases at J; junction bases unmatched: 9. The CDR3 extends over 15 amino acids. The CDR3 DNA reads TGTGCCAGCAGCAGGGGGTTACTTGCCAACACTGAAGCTTTCTTT. It translates to CASSRGLLANTEAFF.

The chain uses TRBV7-9 and TRBJ1-5; maybe TRBD1 (5 bases). Per the germline V gene, CDR1 is SEHNR and CDR2 is FQNEAQ (reference sequence). The CDR3 sequence is 14 residues long. Trimming took off 5 bases at V and 7 bases at J, with 15 bases between the two ends. The CDR3 sequence: CASSPGGTEQPQHF. The CDR3 nucleotides read TGTGCCAGCAGCCCGGGGGGGACGGAGCAGCCCCAGCATTTT.

The chain has TRBV5-1 and TRBJ1-3; 8 nucleotides match TRBD1. Germline-derived CDR1 and CDR2 are SGHRS and YFSETQ. The CDR3 loop spans 15 amino acids. Trimming at V came to 4 bases and at J to 3 bases, leaving 6 bases not matched to a gene. Here the CDR3 reads CASSTRTGSGNTIYF. CDR3 DNA sequence: TGCGCCAGCAGCACTAGGACAGGGAGTGGAAACACCATATATTTT. Looking up the rest from reference TRBV5-1 and TRBJ1-3 gives the full variable domain: KAGVTQTPRYLIKTRGQQVTLSCSPISGHRSVSWYQQTPGQGLQFLFEYFSETQRNKGNFPGRFSGRQFSNSRSEMNVSTLELGDSALYLCASSTRTGSGNTIYFGEGSWLTVV.

This clone was seen more than once but under ten times. The chain joins TRBV5-1 to TRBJ2-1; TRBD1 is a possible D gene (5 bases). V lost 5 bases and J 10 bases, leaving 16 bases between the germline ends. The CDR3 is 13 amino acids. Germline lookup yields CDR1 SGHRS and CDR2 YFSETQ. CDR3 coding DNA: TGCGCCAGCAGTCTTGGGGCCTCCAGCGAGCAGTTCTTC. Its translation is CASSLGASSEQFF.

This clone was counted only a few times. The CDR3: CASSYRGGEQYF. The DNA of the CDR3 is TGTGCCAGCAGTTACAGGGGTGGAGAGCAGTACTTC. The chain combines TRBV2 with TRBJ2-7, with 7 bases identical to TRBD1. Germline V gene sequence: CDR1 SNHLY, CDR2 FYNNEI. V shed 5 bases and J 7 bases; nucleotides not matched to a gene: 5. The CDR3 extends over 12 amino acids.

This clone was counted only a few times. V is TRBV6-1 and J is TRBJ1-5; D might be TRBD1 (6 bases). Per germline, CDR1 MNHNS and CDR2 SASEGT. The CDR3 has 13 amino acids. Trimming shortened V by 6 bases and J by 5 bases, and 11 bases separated the two germline ends. This CDR3 is CASRLQGDQPQHF. The CDR3 DNA follows: TGTGCCAGCAGACTACAGGGTGATCAGCCCCAGCATTTT.

V usage is TRBV18 and J usage is TRBJ2-5; TRBD1 is a possible D gene (5 bases). Matching the DNA end better, TRBJ2-7 makes the J call doubtful. Germline assignment: CDR1 KGHSH and CDR2 LQKENI. The CDR3 has 16 residues. The CDR3 is CASSHRDSIKPYEQYF. CDR3 nucleotides: TGTGCCAGCTCACACCGTGACAGCATAAAGCCCTACGAGCAGTACTTC.

This clone was counted between two and nine times. J is TRBJ2-7 and V is TRBV29-1, with 12 bases that match TRBD2. Germline V lookup: CDR1 SQVTM, CDR2 ANQGSEA. V lost 3 bases and J lost 1; bases outside the gene matches: 7. There are 16 residues in the CDR3. CDR3 DNA sequence: TGCAGCGTTGACAGGAGGACTAGCGGGGCTTCCTACGAGCAGTACTTC. It codes for CSVDRRTSGASYEQYF.

The V gene is TRBV6-5, the J gene TRBJ2-5; 8 positions match TRBD1. The J segment lost 7 bases and the V segment lost 2 bases, leaving 3 bases of the junction unmatched. The length of the CDR3 is 13 residues. The germline gives CDR1 MNHEY, CDR2 SVGAGI. The CDR3 protein is CASSYPDRATQYF. The CDR3 DNA reads as TGTGCCAGCAGTTACCCGGACAGGGCGACCCAGTACTTC.

Note on this clone: Sequence at one end of the junction differs from germline and may be a read error. The chain has TRBV10-3 and TRBJ2-6; D perhaps matches TRBD1 (6 bases). The CDR3 has 13 amino acids. From germline, CDR1 is ENHRY and CDR2 SYGVKD. Written as DNA, the CDR3 is TGTGCCATCAGTTCCGCAGGGGCCAACGGCCTGACTTTC. It translates to CAISSAGANGLTF.

The chain is built from TRBV28 and TRBJ2-5, with D hard to call. The J call may be in error: the DNA end matches TRBJ2-7 better. The CDR3 length is 16 residues. CDR1 and CDR2 (germline): MDHEN, SYDVKM. The CDR3 region has the DNA TGTGCCAGCAGTCCCCAAAGGCTGGTATCGTACTACGAGCAGTACTTC. Translation: CASSPQRLVSYYEQYF.

A few counts support this clone. This chain joins TRBV7-3 and TRBJ2-6; possible D gene TRBD2, 7 bases. Germline CDR1 and CDR2: SGHTA and FQGTGA. The CDR3 loop spans 16 amino acids. Trimming left V 7 bases short and J 4 bases short, with 17 bases between. DNA of the CDR3: TGTGCCAGCACCACCTTAGGGGGGGCAGGGGCCAACGTCCTGACTTTC. Its protein product is CASTTLGGAGANVLTF.

This clone was counted a few times. This chain connects TRBV11-2 to TRBJ2-7; D gene unclear. The CDR3 totals 16 residues. Germline CDR1 is SGHAT and CDR2 is FQNNGV. The V and J ends lost 3 bases and 7 bases respectively, with 22 bases between them. CDR3 in DNA: TGTGCCAGCAGCTTCACCGGAAGTAGCACGAAAAGGGAGCAGTACTTC. Translating it yields CASSFTGSSTKREQYF.

The count of this clone is one. The V gene is TRBV6-6, the J gene TRBJ2-7; D gene unclear. With 7 bases removed from V and 3 bases from J, the gap between germline ends came to 7 bases. The CDR3 has 11 residues. In germline, CDR1 is MNHNY, CDR2 SVGAGI (reference sequence). CDR3 sequence (DNA): TGTGCCAGCACCGGTAGCTACGAGCAGTACTTC. Translation: CASTGSYEQYF.

The chain uses TRBV10-2 and TRBJ1-1; 8 positions agree with TRBD1. The CDR3 sequence is 13 residues long. Trimming at V came to 6 bases and at J to 6 bases, leaving 6 bases not matched to a gene. Looked up from germline, CDR1 is WSHSY and CDR2 is SAAADI. Written as DNA, the CDR3 is TGCGCCAGCAGGGAGACAGGGGAAGCTGAAGCTTTCTTT. Translation: CASRETGEAEAFF.

In this sample, this clone turned up a few times. The CDR3 bases are TGTGCCAGCAGCTCCGCCGGGAGCCCGAGGGTCACAGATACGCAGTATTTT. Encoded protein: CASSSAGSPRVTDTQYF. This rearrangement joins TRBV13 to TRBJ2-3; D might be TRBD2 (6 bases). With 4 bases removed from V and 2 bases from J, the gap between germline ends came to 19 bases. The CDR3 contains 17 residues. CDR1 is PRHDT, CDR2 FYEKMQ, per germline (reference sequence).

This clone was picked up one time. This sequence joins TRBV6-1 and TRBJ2-7; D possibly corresponds to TRBD1 (6 bases). The CDR3 sequence is 12 residues long. Germline V gene sequence: CDR1 MNHNS, CDR2 SASEGT. V was shortened by 2 bases and J by 8 bases, with 10 bases between the two germline ends. The CDR3 sequence: CASSENGGKQYF. CDR3 DNA sequence: TGTGCCAGCAGTGAAAATGGGGGCAAGCAGTACTTC.

The chain couples TRBV27 to TRBJ2-7, with 9 bases aligning to TRBD1. CDR3 length: 14 amino acids. V was pared by 6 bases and J by 2 bases, with 5 bases of the junction left unmatched. CDR1 is MNHEY, CDR2 SMNVEV, per germline (reference sequence). The CDR3 DNA sequence: TGTGCCAGCAGCTACGGGACAGGGACCTACGAGCAGTACTTC. Encoded protein: CASSYGTGTYEQYF.

In its sample, this clone was seen once. The chain uses TRBV7-2 and TRBJ2-1, with TRBD2 matching over 12 bases. In germline, CDR1 is SGHTA, CDR2 FQGNSA. With V trimmed by 2 bases and J by 9 bases, 5 bases remained unmatched. The CDR3 extends over 15 amino acids. As DNA, the CDR3 is TGTGCCAGCAGCTTACTACTAGCGGGGGGTGGTGAGCAGTTCTTC. The encoded protein is CASSLLLAGGGEQFF. Together with reference TRBV7-2 and TRBJ2-1, the CDR3 gives the full variable domain: GAGVSQSPSNKVTEKGKDVELRCDPISGHTALYWYRQSLGQGLEFLIYFQGNSAPDKSGLPSDRFSAERTGGSVSTLTIQRTQQEDSAVYLCASSLLLAGGGEQFFGPGTRLTVL.

The sample holds a few counts of this clone. V is TRBV28 and J is TRBJ2-1; TRBD2 aligns across 13 bases. This CDR3 is built from 17 residues. J lost 7 bases, V lost 1 base, and 7 bases had no gene match. The germline CDR1 and CDR2 sequences are MDHEN and SYDVKM. For the CDR3, the DNA is TGTGCCAGCAGTTTATTGACTAGCGGGGGGAAGGGAAATGAGCAGTTCTTC. Its protein product is CASSLLTSGGKGNEQFF.

This clone turned up a few times. Other DNA sequences in this sample translate to the same CDR3. This chain connects TRBV7-2 to TRBJ2-3, with D possibly matching TRBD2 (6 bases). V lost 0 bases, J lost 2 bases, and 9 bases lay in between. This CDR3 region has 15 residues. CDR1 is SGHTA and CDR2 is FQGNSA in the germline V gene. CDR3 amino acids: CASSLAGGSTDTQYF. As DNA, the CDR3 is TGTGCCAGCAGCTTAGCGGGGGGATCCACAGATACGCAGTATTTT.

The V call is TRBV9, the J call TRBJ1-3, with D possibly matching TRBD1 (5 bases). CDR3 length: 13 residues. V shed 3 bases and J shed 4 bases, with 8 bases lying between them. Germline loops: CDR1 SGDLS, CDR2 YYNGEE. CDR3 sequence: CASSARGGNTIYF. CDR3 coding DNA: TGTGCCAGCAGCGCAAGGGGAGGAAACACCATATATTTT.

This chain uses TRBV4-1 with TRBJ2-3; 11 bases map to TRBD2. Per germline, CDR1 MGHRA and CDR2 YSYEKL. This CDR3 contains 17 residues. Trimming cost V 3 bases and J 6 bases; bases outside gene matches: 11. The CDR3 loop is CASSHPATSGTKDTQYF. The CDR3 nucleotides are TGCGCCAGCAGCCATCCGGCGACTAGCGGGACCAAGGATACGCAGTATTTT.

The chain combines TRBV15 with TRBJ1-6; a possible D gene is TRBD1 (5 bases). Trimming took off 1 base at V and 0 bases at J, with 10 bases between the two ends. The CDR3 contains 17 residues. Looked up from germline, CDR1 is LNHNV and CDR2 is YYDKDF (reference sequence). CDR3 amino acids: CATSRGEGSSYNSPLHF. For the CDR3, the DNA is TGTGCCACCAGCAGAGGGGAGGGGAGCTCCTATAATTCACCCCTCCACTTT.

The gene calls are TRBV6-6 and TRBJ1-1; no firm D call. The V gene lost 6 bases and the J gene lost 1 base, with 15 bases spanning the gap. This CDR3 has 15 residues. CDR1 and CDR2 (germline): MNHNY, SVGAGI (reference sequence). CDR3 coding DNA: TGTGCCAGCAGCGACCCAGCTGGCGGGAACACTGAAGCTTTCTTT. Protein: CASSDPAGGNTEAFF.